This T cell receptor (beta chain) is from a study of T cell responses to AZD1222 COVID-19 vaccine. Second-dose timings of about 4 or about 12 weeks were pooled. Note on this clone: What it binds is unknown.

Broader study findings: No repertoire was sampled before or during the peak T cell response, only after it. Dominant at 160-218 and 743-854, vaccine-associated CD4 TCRs also spanned spike. Donors were chiefly white British, with a greater number of females, and clonal diversity was perhaps underestimated.

The CDR3 contains 18 residues. Trimming took 0 bases from V and 7 from J; bases not matched to a gene: 11. The V gene's germline CDR1 is LGHNA and CDR2 YSLEER. Assay used: immunoSEQ multiplex PCR; TCRdb lists only in-frame clones, some missing. The data hold approximately 150,000 clones, with 87% observed a single time. The V gene is TRBV4-3, the J gene TRBJ1-6; TRBD1 agrees at 8 bases. Source: peripheral blood, taken 28 days after the second AZD1222 dose. The TCR was taken from an adult who received the AZD1222 COVID-19 vaccine. In nucleotides, the CDR3 is TGCGCCAGCAGCCAAGATTTGACAGACAGGGGAGGGAATTCACCCCTCCACTTT. It codes for CASSQDLTDRGGNSPLHF.